Listed below are T cell receptor beta chains from one sample, sequenced in a study of regulatory T cells in long-lasting Graves disease. TCRdb analysed the multiplex PCR reads with MiXCR anew, one entry per CDR3 protein. The profile shows hundreds of thousands of distinct CDR3 sequences, 15% to 20% of them singletons. The sample consisted of peripheral blood mononuclear cells (PBMCs), taken when the disease was refractory, from a patient treated with antithyroid drugs. The receptor set was obtained from a female donor with Graves disease. Both conserved end residues are part of each CDR3. A D gene is named only where the DNA matches it firmly. Size values are once, few and many counts, or a class for expanded clones, and some rows have none.

d_gene,j_gene,v_gene,abundance,CDR3aa,CDR3nt
NA,TRBJ1-2,TRBV19,NA,CASSILAGDGYTF,TGTGCCAGTAGTATCCTCGCAGGGGATGGCTACACCTTC
NA,TRBJ2-5,TRBV7-9,many,CASSLSDGFGETQYF,TGTGCCAGCAGCTTATCCGACGGGTTTGGGGAGACCCAGTACTTC
NA,TRBJ1-2,TRBV20-1,many,CSARAGGDYGYTF,TGCAGTGCTAGAGCTGGCGGGGATTATGGCTACACCTTC
NA,TRBJ1-1,TRBV6-1,NA,CASILGGYGTEALF,TGTGCCAGCATACTCGGGGGGTATGGAACTGAAGCTCTCTTT
NA,TRBJ1-6,TRBV19,few,CASSTVAPIQAVVNSPLHF,TGTGCCAGTAGTACGGTGGCTCCAATCCAGGCAGTTGTCAATTCACCCCTCCACTTT
NA,TRBJ2-5,TRBV7-9,many,CASSLLGNRQETQYF,TGTGCCAGCAGCCTACTCGGAAACAGGCAAGAGACCCAGTACTTC
TRBD1,TRBJ1-5,TRBV12-3/TRBV12-4,many,CASRSTGINQPQHF,TGTGCCAGCAGGTCGACAGGGATAAATCAGCCCCAGCATTTT
TRBD2,TRBJ2-1,TRBV6-2/TRBV6-3,NA,CASSLGLAGLPQFF,TGTGCCAGCAGCCTGGGACTAGCGGGACTACCACAGTTCTTC
NA,TRBJ1-2,TRBV27,many,CASSPTGPYGYTF,TGTGCCAGCAGTCCTACAGGGCCTTATGGCTACACCTTC
NA,TRBJ1-6,TRBV20-1,many,CSARRSFGALSEGSYNSPLHF,TGCAGTGCTAGAAGGTCATTCGGGGCACTGAGCGAGGGCTCCTATAATTCACCCCTCCACTTT
NA,TRBJ1-6,TRBV13,NA,CASSLSERPLHF,TGTGCCAGCAGCTTAAGTGAGCGGCCCCTCCACTTT
TRBD2,TRBJ2-7,TRBV30,many,CAWSKEAGRFYEQYF,TGTGCCTGGAGTAAGGAAGCGGGACGATTCTACGAGCAGTACTTC
NA,TRBJ1-2,TRBV30,many,CAWSVRGYGYTF,TGTGCCTGGAGTGTCAGGGGCTATGGCTACACCTTC
NA,TRBJ2-7,TRBV9,NA,CASSVEVGRAPEQYF,TGTGCCAGCAGCGTAGAAGTAGGACGGGCCCCCGAGCAGTACTTC
NA,TRBJ1-4,TRBV4-1,NA,CASRDTTKPIEKLFF,TGCGCCAGCAGGGACACTACGAAACCCATTGAAAAACTGTTTTTT
NA,TRBJ2-6,TRBV12-5,NA,CASGLAVAPGANVLTF,TGTGCTAGTGGTCTCGCTGTGGCGCCTGGGGCCAACGTCCTGACTTTC
NA,TRBJ1-1,TRBV7-9,once,CASSSRGFAEAFF,TGTGCCAGCAGCTCCCGGGGATTCGCTGAAGCTTTCTTT
NA,TRBJ1-2,TRBV9,NA,CASSAGTPSMFGYTF,TGTGCCAGCAGCGCCGGGACACCGTCTATGTTTGGCTACACCTTC
NA,TRBJ2-4,TRBV2,many,CASSERSLLAKNIQYF,TGTGCCAGCAGTGAGCGGAGCCTCCTAGCCAAAAACATTCAGTACTTC
TRBD1,TRBJ1-1,TRBV28,many,CASSLSRRQGNTEAFF,TGTGCCAGCAGTTTAAGCCGCAGACAGGGGAACACTGAAGCTTTCTTT
TRBD1,TRBJ1-2,TRBV12-3/TRBV12-4,many,CASSLGTGYGANYGYTF,TGTGCCAGCAGTTTGGGGACAGGGTATGGAGCTAACTATGGCTACACCTTC
TRBD1,TRBJ1-5,TRBV13,many,CASSLGDRISNQPQHF,TGTGCCAGCAGCTTAGGGGACAGGATAAGCAATCAGCCCCAGCATTTT
NA,TRBJ2-5,TRBV30,many,CAWSVLNGETQYF,TGTGCCTGGAGTGTACTGAATGGTGAGACCCAGTACTTC
NA,TRBJ1-5,TRBV6-2/TRBV6-3,NA,CASSYPGGSNQPQHF,TGTGCCAGCAGTTACCCCGGAGGGTCTAATCAGCCCCAGCATTTT
TRBD1,TRBJ1-4,TRBV7-2,many,CASSYYPGQLNEKLFF,TGTGCCAGCAGCTACTACCCGGGACAGCTAAATGAAAAACTGTTTTTT